One TCR beta chain is described in this entry. V was cut by 6 bases and J by 4 bases, with 13 bases left in between. The CDR3 is made up of 14 amino acids. Germline assignment: CDR1 MGHDK and CDR2 SYGVNS. The data derive from a study of shared clonotypes between healthy human individuals. Assay used: immunoSEQ multiplex PCR; TCRdb lists only in-frame clones, some missing. The profile shows over 2 million clones, 85% to 95% of them singletons. The sequencing input was naive CD4+ T cells sorted from blood. Subset in this sample: CD45RA+ positively selected. The TCR sequence derives from a man between 18 and 35 years old in good health. The chain couples TRBV25-1 to TRBJ1-5; perhaps TRBD1 as D (6 bases). CDR3 nucleotide sequence: TGTGCCAGCAGCGGGGGCATTGGTAATCAGCCCCAGCATTTT. Translation: CASSGGIGNQPQHF.